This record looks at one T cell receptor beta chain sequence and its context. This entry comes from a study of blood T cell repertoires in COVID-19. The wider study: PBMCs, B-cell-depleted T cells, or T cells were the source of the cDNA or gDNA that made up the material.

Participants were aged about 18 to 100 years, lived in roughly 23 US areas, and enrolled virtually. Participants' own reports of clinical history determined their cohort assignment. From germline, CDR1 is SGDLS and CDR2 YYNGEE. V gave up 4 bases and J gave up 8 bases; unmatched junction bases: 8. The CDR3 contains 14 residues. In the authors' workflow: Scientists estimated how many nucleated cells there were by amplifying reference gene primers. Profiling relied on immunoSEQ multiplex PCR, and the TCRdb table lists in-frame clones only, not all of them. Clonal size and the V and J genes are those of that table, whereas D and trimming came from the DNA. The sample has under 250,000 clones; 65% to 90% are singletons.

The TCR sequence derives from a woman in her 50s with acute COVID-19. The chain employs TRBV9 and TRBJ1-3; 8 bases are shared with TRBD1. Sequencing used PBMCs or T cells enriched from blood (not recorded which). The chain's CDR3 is CASSPRTGQDTIYF. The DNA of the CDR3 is TGTGCCAGCAGCCCCCGGACAGGGCAAGACACCATATATTTT.